The 17 T cell receptor beta chains presented below share a single source sample, sequenced in a study of cytomegalovirus exposure and HLA in healthy donors. 60 Vbeta and 13 Jbeta primers were used in PCR. TCRdb's table, derived via immunoSEQ multiplex PCR, lists solely in-frame clones and lacks some. The data contain roughly 150,000 clones, roughly 9.4% of them singletons. Specimen: PBMCs. The origin of the receptors is a male donor in good health and CMV-seronegative.

This clone was seen a few times. This sequence joins TRBV28 and TRBJ2-2; D possibly corresponds to TRBD1 (5 bases). Germline CDR1 is MDHEN and CDR2 is SYDVKM. The CDR3 covers 16 residues. V gave up 10 bases and J gave up 1 base, with 19 bases separating them. This CDR3 is CATGPGFTGNTGELFF. CDR3 DNA: TGTGCCACCGGCCCCGGCTTTACAGGGAACACCGGGGAGCTGTTTTTT.

There are a few counts of this clone. The chain couples TRBV10-3 to TRBJ2-4, with D possibly being TRBD2 (5 bases). The CDR3 spans 16 residues. Germline CDR1 ENHRY, CDR2 SYGVKD. V was shortened by 10 bases and J by 4 bases, with 23 bases between the two germline ends. The CDR3: CATRYSGTDYKNIQYF. Written as DNA, the CDR3 is TGTGCCACCAGATACAGCGGCACAGATTATAAAAACATTCAGTACTTC.

The chain recombines TRBV28 with TRBJ2-7, with 7 nucleotides matching TRBD1. The CDR3 runs 15 residues. CDR1 and CDR2 from the germline V gene are MDHEN and SYDVKM. J was trimmed by 2 bases and V by 3 bases; bases with no gene match: 7. This CDR3 is CASSLEGGLAYEQYF. Written as DNA, the CDR3 is TGTGCCAGCAGTTTGGAAGGGGGCCTTGCCTACGAGCAGTACTTC.

This clone was counted only a few times. V usage is TRBV7-2 and J usage is TRBJ2-7; TRBD1 is a possible D gene (5 bases). In germline, CDR1 is SGHTA, CDR2 FQGNSA. The germline V and J ends were trimmed by 3 bases and 5 bases, with 20 bases remaining between them. This CDR3 comprises 16 residues. CDR3 in DNA: TGTGCCAGCAGCTTGAAGGCCGGAAAGGGGATCAACGAGCAGTACTTC. Encoded protein: CASSLKAGKGINEQYF. Based on the CDR3 plus reference TRBV7-2 and TRBJ2-7, the full variable domain is GAGVSQSPSNKVTEKGKDVELRCDPISGHTALYWYRQSLGQGLEFLIYFQGNSAPDKSGLPSDRFSAERTGGSVSTLTIQRTQQEDSAVYLCASSLKAGKGINEQYFGPGTRLTVT.

This clone occurred a few times. J is TRBJ1-5 and V is TRBV28, with TRBD1 matching 9 bases. CDR1 is MDHEN and CDR2 is SYDVKM in the germline V gene. This CDR3 has 16 amino acids. Germline trimming cut 1 base from V and 7 bases from J; bases unmatched to any gene: 8. Here the CDR3 DNA reads TGTGCCAGCAGTTTATCCACCGGGACAGGGAGGCAGCCCCAGCATTTT. As protein: CASSLSTGTGRQPQHF.

This clone was seen more than once but under ten times. The genes are TRBV7-9 and TRBJ2-7, with a tentative D call TRBD1 (6 bases). From germline, CDR1 is SEHNR and CDR2 FQNEAQ (reference sequence). The CDR3 covers 15 residues. V lost 0 bases and J lost 4, with 13 bases in between. CDR3 region: CASSLAVGRGYEQYF. The CDR3 nucleotides read TGTGCCAGCAGCTTAGCTGTTGGCAGGGGATACGAGCAGTACTTC. The variable domain in full, completed from reference TRBV7-9 and TRBJ2-7, reads DTGVSQNPRHKITKRGQNVTFRCDPISEHNRLYWYRQTLGQGPEFLTYFQNEAQLEKSRLLSDRFSAERPKGSFSTLEIQRTEQGDSAMYLCASSLAVGRGYEQYFGPGTRLTVT.

This clone was detected only a few times. CDR3 bases: TGTGCCAGTAGCCGACCCAGGTCCTCCTACAATGAGCAGTTCTTC. As protein: CASSRPRSSYNEQFF. The chain combines TRBV19 with TRBJ2-1; the D is unclear. V lost 6 bases to trimming and J lost 0 bases, with 12 bases between them. Germline V gene data show CDR1 as LNHDA and CDR2 as SQIVND (reference sequence). This CDR3 spans 15 amino acids.

This clone was found a few times. The chain combines TRBV6-1 with TRBJ2-6; TRBD2 is a possible D gene (7 bases). The CDR3 has 16 amino acids. With 2 bases removed from V and 2 bases from J, the gap between germline ends came to 10 bases. Germline-derived CDR1 and CDR2 are MNHNS and SASEGT. The CDR3 region has the DNA TGTGCCAGCAGTGAAAGAGGGGGGGCTGGGGCCAACGTCCTGACTTTC. It is translated as CASSERGGAGANVLTF.

The table lists this clone with a few counts. The chain couples TRBV7-2 to TRBJ1-2, with TRBD1 matching over 7 bases. With V trimmed by 4 bases and J by 2 bases, 4 bases remained unmatched. The CDR3 totals 14 residues. The V gene's germline CDR1 is SGHTA and CDR2 FQGNSA. The CDR3 region has the DNA TGTGCCAGCAGCTACCTCAGGGGGAACTATGGCTACACCTTC. It encodes CASSYLRGNYGYTF.

This clone came up a few times. The rearrangement uses TRBV7-2 and TRBJ2-5, with TRBD2 identical over 8 bases. The CDR3 spans 16 residues. Germline CDR1 and CDR2: SGHTA and FQGNSA. J gave up 4 bases and V 5 bases, and 12 bases lay outside the gene matches. The DNA for the CDR3 is TGTGCCAGCAGCAACCTCGGGGGGGGCCTGGTAGAGACCCAGTACTTC. It specifies CASSNLGGGLVETQYF.

This clone turned up a few times. This chain joins TRBV6-4 and TRBJ1-6; D call uncertain. The germline CDR1 and CDR2 sequences are MRHNA and SNTAGT. The CDR3 sequence is 14 residues long. V lost 3 bases and J lost 4, with 7 bases in between. CDR3 region: CASSELLYNSPLHF. CDR3 nucleotides: TGTGCCAGCAGTGAACTCCTTTATAATTCACCCCTCCACTTT.

The gene calls are TRBV28 and TRBJ2-4, with D perhaps TRBD1 (6 bases). Germline V CDR1 and CDR2: MDHEN, SYDVKM. CDR3 length: 13 residues. Between the trimmed V and J ends, which lost 5 bases and 8 bases, there was a span of 13 bases. The CDR3 reads CASSLGEGDIQYF. CDR3 DNA: TGTGCCAGCAGTCTTGGAGAGGGGGACATTCAGTACTTC. The whole variable domain, remainder taken from reference TRBV28 and TRBJ2-4, is DVKVTQSSRYLVKRTGEKVFLECVQDMDHENMFWYRQDPGLGLRLIYFSYDVKMKEKGDIPEGYSVSREKKERFSLILESASTNQTSMYLCASSLGEGDIQYFGAGTRLSVL.

This clone was counted only a few times. The J gene is TRBJ1-2, the V gene TRBV28, with TRBD1 as a possible D gene (6 bases). The CDR3 is made up of 13 amino acids. V was trimmed by 3 bases and J by 7 bases, leaving 12 bases between them. The germline V gene encodes CDR1 MDHEN and CDR2 SYDVKM. The CDR3, as DNA: TGTGCCAGCAGTTTGGGGGCCGGTTTTGGCTACACCTTC. This encodes CASSLGAGFGYTF.

As DNA, the CDR3 is TGCGCCAGCAGCCAACTTCGGGGGTACGAGCAGTACTTC. It translates to CASSQLRGYEQYF. The V and J genes are TRBV4-3 and TRBJ2-7; a weak D match, TRBD2 (6 bases). V was shortened by 2 bases and J by 4 bases, with 9 bases between the two germline ends. In germline, CDR1 is LGHNA, CDR2 YSLEER. The CDR3 runs to 13 residues.

The table lists this clone with a few counts. The chain employs TRBV6-1 and TRBJ2-7; 7 bases agree with TRBD1. CDR1 is MNHNS and CDR2 is SASEGT in the germline V gene. J gave up 4 bases and V 5 bases, and 8 bases lay outside the gene matches. The CDR3 runs to 14 residues. DNA of the CDR3: TGTGCCAGCAGTCCTCAGGGGGAATGGTACGAGCAGTACTTC. This gives the protein CASSPQGEWYEQYF.

The chain combines TRBV6-1 with TRBJ2-7; TRBD1 aligns across 7 bases. V lost 6 bases, J lost 0 bases, and 8 bases stayed unmatched. The CDR3 sequence is 15 residues long. The germline gives CDR1 MNHNS, CDR2 SASEGT. The chain's CDR3 is CASRWGQQSSYEQYF. Here the CDR3 DNA reads TGTGCCAGCAGGTGGGGACAGCAGAGCTCCTACGAGCAGTACTTC.

The CDR3 loop is CASSQESQYQETQYF. Here the CDR3 DNA reads TGCGCCAGCAGCCAAGAATCGCAGTACCAAGAGACCCAGTACTTC. The gene calls are TRBV4-1 and TRBJ2-5, with unresolved D. This CDR3 spans 15 amino acids. The V gene's germline CDR1 is MGHRA and CDR2 YSYEKL. The V gene lost 0 bases and the J gene lost 0 bases, with 8 bases spanning the gap.